This entry concerns a single T cell receptor (beta chain). Its antigen is currently unknown. This entry belongs to a study of cytomegalovirus exposure and HLA in healthy donors. Study outcomes and limitations: Serostatus for CMV was the only available immune exposure information. One cluster of highly shared sequence variants probably arose as a sequencing artifact.

PCR primers comprised 60 Vbeta and 13 Jbeta primers. Data came from immunoSEQ multiplex PCR; TCRdb stores just in-frame clones and leaves some out. The repertoire holds more than 95,000 clones, about three quarters seen once, with more than 3% in the top ten. This TCR derives from a man aged 30 to 45 in good health and CMV-seronegative. Sequencing input: PBMCs.

The CDR3 DNA follows: TGTGCCAGCTCACCACCAGACAGTCTGAACACTGAAGCTTTCTTT. This sequence encodes CASSPPDSLNTEAFF. The chain employs TRBV18 and TRBJ1-1; D possibly corresponds to TRBD1 (5 bases). Germline V gene sequence: CDR1 KGHSH, CDR2 LQKENI. CDR3 length: 15 residues. The V and J ends lost 0 bases and 0 bases respectively, with 8 bases between them. The variable domain in full, with the rest retrieved from reference TRBV18 and TRBJ1-1, is NAGVMQNPRHLVRRRGQEARLRCSPMKGHSHVYWYRQLPEEGLKFMVYLQKENIIDESGMPKERFSAEFPKEGPSILRIQQVVRGDSAAYFCASSPPDSLNTEAFFGQGTRLTVV.